A single sample is the source of the 26 T cell receptor beta chains below, sequenced in a study of T-cell memory formation after mild COVID-19 (dated by TCRdb to 2020 to 2023). Library prep was done by 5' RACE. Sequencing was carried out with an Illumina NovaSeq 6000. TCRdb reran the public reads through fastp at Q25 and MiXCR, keeping productive beta chains. Rows matching on CDR3 protein sequence are summarized as one entry with the most common DNA and genes. This sample comprises a few hundred thousand distinct CDR3 sequences, roughly a tenth of them detected only once. The top ten hold under 25% of the sample. The sequenced sample consisted of PBMCs or a T cell subset sorted from them (not recorded which). These receptors were collected from a man between 18 and 29 years old who had mild COVID-19 (a few samples of this study predate the infection). The sample titles of this study are shuffled in the database, so cell type and time point are left out; the donor was told from shared clones.

The chain joins TRBV11-2 to TRBJ2-3, with 8 bases lining up with TRBD1. The J segment lost 6 bases and the V segment lost 0 bases, leaving 8 bases of the junction unmatched. Per the germline V gene, CDR1 is SGHAT and CDR2 is FQNNGV. The CDR3 runs 16 residues. CDR3 coding DNA: TGTGCCAGCAGCTTAGATCTAGGCAGGGGGCTTGATACGCAGTATTTT. Amino acids: CASSLDLGRGLDTQYF.

V is TRBV6-2 or TRBV6-3 and J is TRBJ2-5, with 8 bases identical to TRBD2. CDR3 length: 12 residues. CDR1 is MNHEY, CDR2 SVGEGT, per germline. V shed 6 bases and J 7 bases; nucleotides not matched to a gene: 4. The CDR3 nucleotides read TGTGCCAGCAGCCAACGGGGGGGGACCCAGTACTTC. Amino acid sequence: CASSQRGGTQYF.

This clonotype showed up many times. The rearrangement uses TRBV3-1 and TRBJ2-7, with 7 bases fitting TRBD2. The CDR3 is 16 amino acids. Germline V lookup: CDR1 LGHDT, CDR2 YNNKEL (reference sequence). V shed 1 base, J shed 2 bases, and the junction held 8 bases outside the gene matches. This CDR3 is CASSQGAGVIPYEQYF. CDR3 in DNA: TGTGCCAGCAGCCAAGGGGCGGGAGTAATCCCCTACGAGCAGTACTTC.

This clonotype was found a few times. A single base separates this from a much larger clone, so it may be a read error. The chain is built from TRBV7-3 and TRBJ2-3, with D possibly being TRBD2 (5 bases). The CDR3 contains 13 residues. The germline V gene encodes CDR1 SGHTA and CDR2 FQGTGA. The V end was cut by 2 bases, the J end by 4 bases, with 7 bases between. This chain's CDR3 is CASSLQEADTQYF. CDR3 DNA: TGTGCCAGCAGCTTACAGGAGGCAGATACGCAGTATTTT.

The table lists this clonotype with a few counts. The chain carries TRBV5-1 and TRBJ1-1; 8 nucleotides agree with TRBD1. Germline-derived CDR1 and CDR2 are SGHRS and YFSETQ. CDR3 size: 14 residues. J was trimmed by 0 bases and V by 4 bases; bases with no gene match: 2. The CDR3 DNA sequence: TGCGCCAGCAGCGAGGACAGGGTGAACACTGAAGCTTTCTTT. Protein sequence: CASSEDRVNTEAFF.

There are many counts of this clonotype. This chain links TRBV2 with TRBJ2-2, with D perhaps matching TRBD1 (7 bases). The CDR3 extends over 14 amino acids. The germline V gene has CDR1 SNHLY and CDR2 FYNNEI. Between the trimmed V and J ends, which lost 6 bases and 5 bases, there was a span of 13 bases. The CDR3, as DNA: TGTGCCAGCAGCTTACAGGGGAGGACCGGGGAGCTGTTTTTT. This encodes CASSLQGRTGELFF. Full variable domain (missing parts from reference TRBV2 and TRBJ2-2): EPEVTQTPSHQVTQMGQEVILRCVPISNHLYFYWYRQILGQKVEFLVSFYNNEISEKSEIFDDQFSVERPDGSNFTLKIRSTKLEDSAMYFCASSLQGRTGELFFGEGSRLTVL.

This clonotype was detected a few times. The chain joins TRBV20-1 to TRBJ2-2; 8 bases fit TRBD1. The CDR3 length is 16 residues. Germline CDR1 and CDR2: DFQATT and SNEGSKA (reference sequence). The V and J ends lost 3 bases and 3 bases, in that order; junction bases with no gene match: 9. CDR3 sequence reads: CSASRHGTGYTGELFF. The CDR3 nucleotides read TGCAGTGCTAGCCGGCACGGGACAGGTTACACCGGGGAGCTGTTTTTT.

This clonotype occurred a few times. The chain links TRBV29-1 to TRBJ2-1, with TRBD1 matching 12 bases. Trimming removed 7 bases from V and 7 bases from J; junction bases left unmatched: 5. This CDR3 region has 13 residues. Germline-derived CDR1 and CDR2 are SQVTM and ANQGSEA. The CDR3 region has the DNA TGCAGCGCGGGACAGGGGGCGGGGAATGAGCAGTTCTTC. Amino acid sequence: CSAGQGAGNEQFF.

The CDR3 region is CASGRDTRPDTQYF. The DNA for the CDR3 is TGCGCCAGCGGGAGGGACACTCGCCCAGATACGCAGTATTTT. This chain connects TRBV5-1 to TRBJ2-3; D possibly corresponds to TRBD2 (7 bases). The CDR3 is 14 amino acids. Germline V CDR1 and CDR2: SGHRS, YFSETQ. The V end was cut by 7 bases, the J end by 4 bases, with 16 bases between.

The rearrangement links TRBV11-2 to TRBJ2-7; 8 bases map to TRBD1. This CDR3 has 15 residues. Trimming took 1 base from V and 4 from J; bases not matched to a gene: 6. Per germline, CDR1 SGHAT and CDR2 FQNNGV. The CDR3 region is CASSLGNRGVYEQYV. In DNA, the CDR3 is TGTGCCAGCAGCTTAGGAAACAGGGGGGTATACGAGCAGTACGTC.

The chain recombines TRBV7-3 with TRBJ2-1; 9 nucleotides match TRBD2. The V and J ends lost 5 bases and 10 bases, in that order; junction bases with no gene match: 9. The germline V gene has CDR1 SGHTA and CDR2 FQGTGA. The CDR3 is 14 amino acids. CDR3 in amino acids: CASSENGAGGEQFF. In nucleotides, the CDR3 is TGTGCCAGCAGCGAAAACGGAGCGGGGGGAGAGCAGTTCTTC.

The chain uses TRBV7-6 and TRBJ2-1; D might be TRBD1 or TRBD2, each matching 5 bases. This CDR3 region has 12 residues. CDR1 is SGHVS, CDR2 FNYEAQ, per germline. The V and J ends lost 3 bases and 9 bases respectively, with 9 bases between them. The DNA of the CDR3 is TGTGCCAGCAGCTTCCGGGGCATTGAGCAGTTCTTC. Its translation is CASSFRGIEQFF.

The rearrangement joins TRBV27 to TRBJ2-1; the D is unclear. This CDR3 comprises 15 residues. The germline V and J ends were trimmed by 8 bases and 1 base, with 15 bases remaining between them. From germline, CDR1 is MNHEY and CDR2 SMNVEV (reference sequence). This chain's CDR3 is CASQTLGVSYNEQFF. CDR3 DNA sequence: TGTGCCAGCCAGACACTTGGGGTTTCCTACAATGAGCAGTTCTTC.

V and J are TRBV5-1 and TRBJ2-3; 10 bases fit TRBD2. V trimming: 4 bases; J trimming: 0 bases; junction bases outside the gene matches: 5. The CDR3 is 16 residues long. Germline V gene lookup returns CDR1 SGHRS and CDR2 YFSETQ. CDR3 sequence (DNA): TGCGCCAGCAGCGCCTTAGCGGGGGGTAGCACAGATACGCAGTATTTT. Protein: CASSALAGGSTDTQYF.

This clonotype was detected a few times. The rearrangement joins TRBV20-1 to TRBJ2-5; unclear D gene. The CDR3 spans 14 residues. V shed 3 bases and J shed 4 bases, with 15 bases lying between them. From germline, CDR1 is DFQATT and CDR2 SNEGSKA (reference sequence). The CDR3 spells CSASWTNMGETQYF. CDR3 bases: TGCAGTGCTAGTTGGACCAATATGGGAGAGACCCAGTACTTC.

This clonotype was counted ten times or more. The chain recombines TRBV7-9 with TRBJ2-2; 10 nucleotides agree with TRBD2. The CDR3 has 17 residues. V shed 2 bases and J 6 bases; nucleotides not matched to a gene: 9. Per the germline V gene, CDR1 is SEHNR and CDR2 is FQNEAQ (reference sequence). The CDR3, as DNA: TGTGCCAGCAGCTTATCCAGCGGGGGGGCGCTCGCCGGGGAGCTGTTTTTT. Amino acids: CASSLSSGGALAGELFF. Together with reference TRBV7-9 and TRBJ2-2, the CDR3 gives the full variable domain: DTGVSQNPRHKITKRGQNVTFRCDPISEHNRLYWYRQTLGQGPEFLTYFQNEAQLEKSRLLSDRFSAERPKGSFSTLEIQRTEQGDSAMYLCASSLSSGGALAGELFFGEGSRLTVL.

This clonotype was observed at least ten times. The CDR3 loop is CASSLADQETQYF. The CDR3 DNA is TGTGCCAGCAGCTTAGCCGATCAAGAGACCCAGTACTTC. V is TRBV11-3 and J is TRBJ2-5; D is unresolved. CDR1 and CDR2 (germline): SGHNT, YENEEA. Trimming took off 1 base at V and 2 bases at J, with 5 bases between the two ends. The CDR3 totals 13 residues.

This clonotype has at least ten counts. The J gene is TRBJ2-3, the V gene TRBV12-3 or TRBV12-4; TRBD1 is a possible D gene (6 bases). V was shortened by 7 bases and J by 0 bases, with 17 bases between the two germline ends. CDR3 length: 16 residues. The CDR3 DNA follows: TGTGCCAGCAACCCGACCGGGACACCGAGCACAGATACGCAGTATTTT. This translates into CASNPTGTPSTDTQYF.

CDR3: CASSPNPRETQYF. Here the CDR3 DNA reads TGTGCCAGCAGCCCAAACCCTCGGGAGACCCAGTACTTC. The rearrangement links TRBV11-3 to TRBJ2-5; D gene uncertain. This CDR3 has 13 residues. The V gene's germline CDR1 is SGHNT and CDR2 YENEEA. The ends were cut back, 5 bases at V and 5 bases at J, with 12 bases in the middle.

In this sample, this clonotype turned up many times. The chain is built from TRBV20-1 and TRBJ2-1, with unresolved D. The CDR3 is made up of 13 amino acids. Looked up from germline, CDR1 is DFQATT and CDR2 is SNEGSKA (reference sequence). The ends were cut back, 7 bases at V and 8 bases at J, with 18 bases in the middle. CDR3 DNA: TGCAGTGTCAGCCGCGAGTCTTTCTATGAGCAGTTCTTC. Encoded protein: CSVSRESFYEQFF.

The CDR3 bases are TGTGCCAGCAGCGTTACCGGATCACCCCTCCACTTT. Translated: CASSVTGSPLHF. The chain employs TRBV7-2 and TRBJ1-6, with D hard to call. V was clipped by 5 bases and J by 10 bases, with 9 bases between them. Germline CDR1 and CDR2: SGHTA and FQGNSA. The CDR3 is 12 amino acids.

The gene calls are TRBV4-3 and TRBJ1-3; TRBD1 might be the D (5 bases). The V and J ends lost 1 base and 4 bases respectively, with 17 bases between them. Germline assignment: CDR1 LGHNA and CDR2 YSLEER. The CDR3 loop spans 17 amino acids. CDR3 region: CASSQVLDRTSGNTIYF. The CDR3 nucleotides are TGCGCCAGCAGCCAAGTTCTCGATAGGACAAGCGGAAACACCATATATTTT.

This clonotype was counted between two and nine times. This chain joins TRBV4-3 and TRBJ2-1, with D maybe TRBD2 (5 bases). V lost 0 bases, J lost 2 bases, and 14 bases lay in between. The CDR3 spans 17 residues. CDR1 is LGHNA and CDR2 is YSLEER in the germline V gene. The CDR3 loop is CASSQDRASRTYNEQFF. Here the CDR3 DNA reads TGCGCCAGCAGCCAAGATCGGGCTAGCCGTACCTACAATGAGCAGTTCTTC.

The V gene is TRBV20-1, the J gene TRBJ2-3; tentative D call: TRBD2 (6 bases). Germline-derived CDR1 and CDR2 are DFQATT and SNEGSKA (reference sequence). The V gene lost 5 bases and the J gene lost 0 bases, with 12 bases spanning the gap. This CDR3 contains 14 residues. CDR3 protein: CSAGLTSSTDTQYF. Here the CDR3 DNA reads TGCAGTGCTGGACTAACCTCTAGCACAGATACGCAGTATTTT.

The DNA for the CDR3 is TGTGCCAGCAGCCCAGTCGGGGGTGATTGGGAAGGCTACACCTTC. Residues: CASSPVGGDWEGYTF. The chain employs TRBV7-9 and TRBJ1-2, with D possibly TRBD1 on 5 matching bases. The germline V and J ends were trimmed by 5 bases and 8 bases, with 21 bases remaining between them. The germline gives CDR1 SEHNR, CDR2 FQNEAQ (reference sequence). CDR3 length equals 15 residues.

This clonotype was seen a few times. V gene TRBV7-9 combines with J gene TRBJ2-7, with unresolved D. V lost 1 base to trimming and J lost 5 bases, with 0 bases between them. This CDR3 has 10 residues. Germline V gene sequence: CDR1 SEHNR, CDR2 FQNEAQ (reference sequence). CDR3 sequence reads: CASSLDEQYF. CDR3 bases: TGTGCCAGCAGCTTAGACGAGCAGTACTTC.